What follows are 5 T cell receptor beta chains derived from one specimen sequenced in a study of T cells in Graves' hyperthyroidism and ophthalmopathy. From RNA transcripts, TCR beta CDR3 regions were amplified. First-round RT-PCR of the TCR CDR3 relied on the HTBI primer set. A single record per CDR3 protein comes from TCRdb applying MiXCR to the multiplex PCR reads. This table has hundreds of thousands of distinct CDR3 sequences, approximately 15% appearing once. The sequencing sample was made of blood. The receptor set was obtained from a woman between 18 and 29 years old with Graves' hyperthyroidism.

This clonotype was observed a handful of times. The chain joins TRBV9 to TRBJ2-6; no clear D gene. Trimming removed 3 bases at V and 0 bases at J, with 10 bases between. Germline-derived CDR1 and CDR2 are SGDLS and YYNGEE. The CDR3 covers 16 residues. This chain's CDR3 is CASSDPTGSGANVLTF. CDR3 DNA sequence: TGTGCCAGCAGCGATCCTACGGGCTCTGGGGCCAACGTCCTGACTTTC.

This clonotype was seen a handful of times. The chain employs TRBV7-9 and TRBJ2-7; 10 bases align to TRBD1. This CDR3 region has 15 residues. The germline CDR1 and CDR2 sequences are SEHNR and FQNEAQ (reference sequence). V shed 4 bases, J shed 3 bases, and the junction held 6 bases outside the gene matches. The DNA for the CDR3 is TGTGCCAGCAGCTCAGGGACAGGGGTCTACTACGAGCAGTACTTC. The encoded protein is CASSSGTGVYYEQYF.

This clonotype was counted ten times or more. The chain is built from TRBV20-1 and TRBJ2-3; D may be TRBD1 (5 bases). CDR3 length: 14 residues. Trimming shortened V by 2 bases and J by 4 bases, and 13 bases separated the two germline ends. CDR1 and CDR2 from the germline V gene are DFQATT and SNEGSKA (reference sequence). The CDR3: CSARKGWGADTQYF. The CDR3 DNA reads as TGCAGTGCTAGAAAGGGGTGGGGCGCAGATACGCAGTATTTT.

The rearrangement links TRBV5-1 to TRBJ2-6; D is perhaps TRBD2 (6 bases). The CDR3 is 16 residues long. In germline, CDR1 is SGHRS, CDR2 YFSETQ. V was clipped by 4 bases and J by 2 bases, with 13 bases between them. Written as DNA, the CDR3 is TGCGCCAGCAGCCCCTCGGGAGTCCCTGGGGCCAACGTCCTGACTTTC. It codes for CASSPSGVPGANVLTF.

This clonotype was counted once. A single base separates this from a much larger clone, so it may be a read error. This chain uses TRBV3-1 with TRBJ2-7; 8 nucleotides match TRBD2. The DNA end lines up better with TRBJ2-1; the J call may be wrong. This CDR3 contains 14 residues. Germline CDR1 LGHDT, CDR2 YNNKEL (reference sequence). The chain's CDR3 is CASSPGTSDYEQFF. CDR3 sequence (DNA): TGTGCCAGCAGCCCCGGGACTAGTGACTACGAGCAGTTCTTC.